This TCR beta chain was documented in a study of Ad26.COV2.S vaccination and SARS-CoV-2 variants. J lost 7 bases, V lost 5 bases, and 4 bases had no gene match. Germline CDR1 reads SEHNR; CDR2 reads FQNEAQ (reference sequence). The CDR3 is made up of 13 amino acids. Profiled with immunoSEQ multiplex PCR; TCRdb holds only in-frame clones, not every one. The data show about 97,000 clones, with about 78% seen just once and roughly a sixth held by the top ten. This clone was counted between two and nine times. The clonotype was recovered from a human donor who had recovered from COVID-19. This chain connects TRBV7-9 to TRBJ2-2; TRBD2 matches at 7 bases. Sequencing was performed on peripheral blood, taken after recovery from COVID-19. The CDR3 DNA is TGTGCCAGCAGCGGGGACTACGGCGGGGAGCTGTTTTTT. Amino acids: CASSGDYGGELFF.